This T cell receptor beta chain is from a study of cytomegalovirus exposure and HLA in healthy donors. Study outcomes and limitations: When a later analysis compared HLA-associated TCR beta chains with equally common others, the HLA-associated chains turned out to be more clonally expanded and to have lower generation probabilities. Accurate prediction of most subjects' HLA-A and HLA-B alleles from TCR beta sequences was reported. In an earlier analysis, in fewer than 700 donors, most V segments appeared productive either ~90% or ~30% of the time.

13 Jbeta primers and 60 Vbeta primers were used for the PCR. Clones were read by immunoSEQ multiplex PCR, and TCRdb kept only the in-frame ones, dropping some. The repertoire has 100,000 to 150,000 clones, about 83% of them found once; the top ten carry roughly 4%. Germline V CDR1 and CDR2: SGHVS, FQNEAQ. There are 15 residues in the CDR3. Trimming cost V 1 base and J 9 bases; bases outside gene matches: 12. Regarding this clone: The antigen remains unidentified.

This sequence originates from a woman in her thirties or forties in good health and CMV-seropositive. The chain is built from TRBV7-8 and TRBJ2-7; 7 bases are shared with TRBD2. The sample consisted of PBMCs. The CDR3 nucleotides read TGTGCCAGCAGCTTAGTAGGGAGGGCCCCCTGTGGGCAGTACTTC. Amino acid sequence: CASSLVGRAPCGQYF.